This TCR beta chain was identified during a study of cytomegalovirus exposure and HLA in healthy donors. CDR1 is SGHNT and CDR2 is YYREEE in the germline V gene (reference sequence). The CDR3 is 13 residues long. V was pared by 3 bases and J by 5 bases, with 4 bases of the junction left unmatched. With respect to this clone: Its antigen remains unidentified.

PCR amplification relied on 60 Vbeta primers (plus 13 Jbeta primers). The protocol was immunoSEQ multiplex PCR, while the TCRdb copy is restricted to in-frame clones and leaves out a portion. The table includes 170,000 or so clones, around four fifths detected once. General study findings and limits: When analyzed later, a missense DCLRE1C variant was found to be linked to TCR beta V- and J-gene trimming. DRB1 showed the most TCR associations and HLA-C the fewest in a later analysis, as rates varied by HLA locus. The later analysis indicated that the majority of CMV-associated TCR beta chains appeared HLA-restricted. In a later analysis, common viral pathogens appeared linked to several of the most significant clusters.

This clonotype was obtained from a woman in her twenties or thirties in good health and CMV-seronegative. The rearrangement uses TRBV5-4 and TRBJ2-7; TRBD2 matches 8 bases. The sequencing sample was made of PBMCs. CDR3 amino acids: CASSSRGVHEQYF. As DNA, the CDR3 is TGTGCCAGCAGCTCGCGGGGGGTCCACGAGCAGTACTTC.